A selection of T cell receptor beta chains follows, all from one sample in a study of blood T cell repertoires in COVID-19. The repertoire was sequenced with immunoSEQ multiplex PCR; TCRdb's copy has only in-frame clones and lacks some. In the table there are 40,000 to 55,000 clones, roughly 90% of which are singletons. The sample was peripheral blood. These receptor sequences come from a human donor in a cohort sampled during active COVID-19. The CDR3 runs from the conserved cysteine through the conserved F or W. A D gene is named only where the DNA matches it firmly. Rows give clone size only sometimes, using once, few, many, or a class for an expanded clone.

clone_size	v_call	j_call	cdr3_length	d_call	cdr3_nt	cdr3_aa
NA	TRBV29-1	TRBJ2-7	14	TRBD1	TGCAGCGTTGAAGATATCGGGACAGGGTACGAGCAGTACTTC	CSVEDIGTGYEQYF
NA	TRBV5-6	TRBJ2-5	14	NA	TGTGCCAGCAGCTTTATCCAGGGTCGGGAGACCCAGTACTTC	CASSFIQGRETQYF
NA	TRBV7-2	TRBJ2-7	14	NA	TGTGCCAGCAGCTTAGCAGCTACCTCCTACGAGCAGTACTTC	CASSLAATSYEQYF
NA	TRBV5-5	TRBJ1-4	20	NA	TGTGCCAGCAAAGTCGGGACTCCGACCCCTCTGCGTCGGGGAGGGGAAAAACTGTTTTTT	CASKVGTPTPLRRGGEKLFF
NA	TRBV18	TRBJ2-6	18	NA	TGTGCCAGCTCACCCAGGACACCGTCCAACTCTGGGGCCAACGTCCTGACTTTC	CASSPRTPSNSGANVLTF
once	TRBV6-5	TRBJ1-1	14	TRBD1	TGTGCCAGCATTCTGTCAGGGGGCCCCGGGGAAGCTTTCTTT	CASILSGGPGEAFF
once	TRBV18	TRBJ2-5	13	TRBD1	TGTGCCAGCTCACAGACAGGGGTAGAGACCCAGTACTTC	CASSQTGVETQYF
NA	TRBV5-1	TRBJ2-3	17	TRBD2	TGCGCCAGCAGCTTGAGGAAAGCGGGGGGCCACACAGATACGCAGTATTTT	CASSLRKAGGHTDTQYF
NA	TRBV5-5	TRBJ1-1	16	NA	TGTGCCAGCAGCTTGAGGTTGAGGAACATGAACACTGAAGCTTTCTTT	CASSLRLRNMNTEAFF
NA	TRBV2	TRBJ2-2	16	TRBD2	TGTGCCAGCAGTCGGACTAGGCTTCATACCACCGGGGAGCTGTTTTTT	CASSRTRLHTTGELFF
NA	TRBV7-7	TRBJ2-5	15	TRBD1	TGTGCTAGCAGCCCATGGGGCAGGGGGCAAGAGACCCAGTACTTC	CASSPWGRGQETQYF
NA	TRBV19	TRBJ1-5	14	TRBD1	TGTGCCAGTAGGGGACAGGGGGCCGGTCAGCCCCAGCATTTT	CASRGQGAGQPQHF
NA	TRBV28	TRBJ2-1	15	TRBD1	TGTGCCAGCAGGAGACAGGGGGCGAGCTACAATGAGCAGTTCTTC	CASRRQGASYNEQFF
NA	TRBV21-1	TRBJ1-3	14	NA	TGTGCCAACCCATGGACAGGCTCTGGAAACACCATATATTTT	CANPWTGSGNTIYF
NA	TRBV18	TRBJ2-4	16	NA	TGTGCCAGCTCACCACTACCTGGCGGCGTCGGAAACATTCAGTACTTC	CASSPLPGGVGNIQYF
NA	TRBV11-2	TRBJ1-3	14	NA	TGTGCCAGCAGCTTAGATCGAGGGTTAAACACCATATATTTT	CASSLDRGLNTIYF
NA	TRBV12-3/TRBV12-4	TRBJ1-1	13	NA	TGTGCCAGCAGTCCAACGGTGAACACTGAAGCTTTCTTT	CASSPTVNTEAFF
NA	TRBV28	TRBJ2-7	16	NA	TGTGCCAGCAGTCGACCATCGTGGGAGGAGTACTACGAGCAGTACTTC	CASSRPSWEEYYEQYF
NA	TRBV12-3/TRBV12-4	TRBJ2-7	13	NA	TGTGCCAGCAGGACGTCCGGGGAGTACGAGCAGTACTTC	CASRTSGEYEQYF
NA	TRBV7-9	TRBJ2-2	17	NA	TGTGCCAGCAGCCCCCGCGTAGGCAGGCCGAACACCGGGGAGCTGTTTTTT	CASSPRVGRPNTGELFF
once	TRBV7-3	TRBJ2-2	14	NA	TGTGCCAGCAGCTTCAAACTTAACACCGGGGAGCTGTTTTTT	CASSFKLNTGELFF
NA	TRBV15	TRBJ2-3	14	NA	TGTGCCACCAGCAGAGGGGTAGCTTCAGATACGCAGTATTTT	CATSRGVASDTQYF
NA	TRBV7-2	TRBJ2-2	16	NA	TGTGCCAGCAGCTTTAGTGTACGGAGTACTGCCGGGGAGCTGTTTTTT	CASSFSVRSTAGELFF
NA	TRBV15	TRBJ2-3	16	NA	TGTGCCACCAGCGGCGGGCTAGGGTTCGGCACAGATACGCAGTATTTT	CATSGGLGFGTDTQYF
NA	TRBV7-9	TRBJ1-2	13	TRBD1	TGTGCCAGCACCTTCTCCACAGGGGATGGCTACACCTTC	CASTFSTGDGYTF
NA	TRBV5-4	TRBJ2-3	14	NA	TGTGCCAGCAGCTCCCAAAGCGGTGCAGATACGCAGTATTTT	CASSSQSGADTQYF
few	TRBV27	TRBJ2-7	12	NA	TGTGCCAGCAGCTCCGGGAGCTACGAGCAGTACTTC	CASSSGSYEQYF
NA	TRBV29-1	TRBJ1-1	13	NA	TGCAGCGTTGAAAAGGAGGGGTACACTGAAGCTTTCTTT	CSVEKEGYTEAFF
once	TRBV5-1	TRBJ2-3	16	TRBD1	TGCGCCAGCAGCTCAGGCCGGGACAGCAGCACAGATACGCAGTATTTT	CASSSGRDSSTDTQYF
NA	TRBV6-1	TRBJ2-1	19	TRBD2	TGTGCCAGCAGTGAACTAGCGGGCACCAAACTCGCGGGGCACAATGAGCAGTTCTTC	CASSELAGTKLAGHNEQFF
NA	TRBV27	TRBJ1-1	16	TRBD1	TGTGCCAGCAGTACCCGGACAGGGAGGGGGAACACTGAAGCTTTCTTT	CASSTRTGRGNTEAFF
few	TRBV19	TRBJ2-5	14	NA	TGTGCCAGTAGAAATGGACTAGGGGGGGAGACCCAGTACTTC	CASRNGLGGETQYF
NA	TRBV12-3/TRBV12-4	TRBJ2-2	13	NA	TGTGCCAGCAGTTTGAATAGAGCCGGGGAGCTGTTTTTT	CASSLNRAGELFF
few	TRBV4-2	TRBJ1-4	15	TRBD1	TGTGCCAGCAGCCAAGACGCGACAGGGGGGGAAAAACTGTTTTTT	CASSQDATGGEKLFF
medium-sized	TRBV9	TRBJ1-2	16	NA	TGTGCCAGCAGCGGGTCCTCTCCGAGGAGTAACTATGGCTACACCTTC	CASSGSSPRSNYGYTF
NA	TRBV20-1	TRBJ2-2	16	TRBD2	TGCAGTGCTAGTCATGGACTAGCGGGAGTTAACGGGGAGCTGTTTTTT	CSASHGLAGVNGELFF
NA	TRBV7-2	TRBJ1-2	15	NA	TGTGCCAGCAGCTTAGGGACAGTTCAGAACTATGGCTACACCTTC	CASSLGTVQNYGYTF
few	TRBV6-2/TRBV6-3	TRBJ2-1	17	TRBD2	TGTGCCAGCAGTTACCCGTGGGCGGGAGGGCCCGGGAGTGAGCAGTTCTTC	CASSYPWAGGPGSEQFF
NA	TRBV7-9	TRBJ1-4	16	NA	TGTGCCAGCAGCTTTTCCCGGGGGTACCCAAATGAAAAACTGTTTTTT	CASSFSRGYPNEKLFF
NA	TRBV5-1	TRBJ2-5	16	TRBD1	TGCGCCAGCAGCTTGGAGGGACAGGGGGCTGAAGAGACCCAGTACTTC	CASSLEGQGAEETQYF
NA	TRBV28	TRBJ1-1	15	TRBD1	TGTGCCAGCAGTTTCCAATCGACAGGGGGAACTGAAGCTTTCTTT	CASSFQSTGGTEAFF
NA	TRBV15	TRBJ2-1	14	NA	TGTGCCACCAGCAGAGATATGGCGGAGAGAGAGCAGTTCTTC	CATSRDMAEREQFF
NA	TRBV19	TRBJ2-5	15	TRBD1	TGTGCCAGTAGCAGACAGGGAATGATGGAAGAGACCCAGTACTTC	CASSRQGMMEETQYF
NA	TRBV11-3	TRBJ2-5	13	NA	TGTGCCAGCAGCTTGGGGAGTGAAGAGACCCAGTACTTC	CASSLGSEETQYF
NA	TRBV15	TRBJ2-2	15	NA	TGTGCCACCAGTCCGAGGACTGCTTACACCGGGGAGCTGTTTTTT	CATSPRTAYTGELFF
NA	TRBV5-5	TRBJ2-7	12	NA	TGTGCCAGCAGCTTGCTAGGATACGAGCAGTACTTC	CASSLLGYEQYF
NA	TRBV7-3	TRBJ1-6	15	NA	TGTGCCAGCAGCTTAAGGGTGGGAGAGGATTCACCCCTCCACTTT	CASSLRVGEDSPLHF
NA	TRBV6-5	TRBJ2-3	13	NA	TGTGCCAGCAGGAACAGGGGCACAGATACGCAGTATTTT	CASRNRGTDTQYF
NA	TRBV6-5	TRBJ1-6	14	NA	TGTGCCAGCCGTAGGAGCTCCTATAATTCACCCCTCCACTTT	CASRRSSYNSPLHF
NA	TRBV4-1	TRBJ1-2	14	NA	TGCGCCAGCAGCAAGATCGAGGTGGACTATGGCTACACCTTC	CASSKIEVDYGYTF
NA	TRBV9	TRBJ2-7	15	TRBD2	TGTGCCAGCAGCGTAGGACTAGCGGAAACCTACGAGCAGTACTTC	CASSVGLAETYEQYF